The entry below describes one T cell receptor (beta chain). These data belong to a study of technical replicates of blood from several donors. Germline V gives CDR1 MDHEN, CDR2 SYDVKM. After removal of 7 bases from V and 6 bases from J, the junction contained 7 bases not matched to a gene. The length of the CDR3 is 14 residues. The table came from immunoSEQ multiplex PCR; TCRdb's copy has only in-frame clones and leaves some out. The sample lists roughly 100,000 clones; approximately 94% were seen once. This chain links TRBV28 with TRBJ2-3; 10 positions agree with TRBD2. Source material: T cells isolated from PBMCs. This sequence originates from a human donor in good health. CDR3 sequence: CASKPSGRADTQYF. The CDR3 nucleotides read TGTGCCAGCAAACCCAGCGGGAGGGCTGATACGCAGTATTTT.